Shown below are 23 T cell receptor beta chains from a single sample sequenced in a study of blood T cell repertoires in COVID-19. Profiling relied on immunoSEQ multiplex PCR, and the TCRdb table lists in-frame clones only, not all of them. The sample comprises over 85,000 clones, nearly 90% of which are singletons, and about 4.2% rests with the top ten. The material sequenced was peripheral blood. The receptors originated from a man aged 65-85 years with acute or convalescent COVID-19.

The chain couples TRBV5-1 to TRBJ2-2, with 7 positions matching TRBD1. CDR1 and CDR2 from the germline V gene are SGHRS and YFSETQ. The CDR3 is made up of 18 amino acids. V lost 2 bases and J lost 2; bases outside the gene matches: 12. CDR3 sequence: CASSFSNYRGPNTGELFF. CDR3 DNA: TGCGCCAGCAGCTTTTCTAATTACAGGGGCCCCAACACCGGGGAGCTGTTTTTT.

The V and J genes are TRBV6-5 and TRBJ1-1, with TRBD1 matching 8 bases. The J segment lost 1 base and the V segment lost 5 bases, leaving 3 bases of the junction unmatched. The CDR3 spans 14 residues. CDR1 is MNHEY and CDR2 is SVGAGI in the germline V gene. CDR3 sequence: CASSRQGKNTEAFF. DNA of the CDR3: TGTGCCAGCAGTCGACAGGGGAAGAACACTGAAGCTTTCTTT.

The V and J genes are TRBV28 and TRBJ2-5; 10 bases align to TRBD2. The CDR3 is 15 amino acids. With V trimmed by 4 bases and J by 2 bases, 4 bases remained unmatched. Looked up from germline, CDR1 is MDHEN and CDR2 is SYDVKM. The CDR3 spells CASSSQRGGQETQYF. The CDR3 DNA sequence: TGTGCCAGCAGTTCCCAGCGGGGGGGGCAAGAGACCCAGTACTTC.

V and J are TRBV19 and TRBJ1-5; possible D gene TRBD1, 6 bases. CDR1 LNHDA and CDR2 SQIVND come from the germline V gene (reference sequence). This CDR3 is 15 amino acids long. Trimming took 3 bases from V and 11 from J, leaving 20 bases between them. The DNA for the CDR3 is TGTGCCAGTAGTATGGAAGGGACAAGATACAGGGCCCAGCATTTT. As protein: CASSMEGTRYRAQHF. The complete variable domain, with remaining parts taken from reference TRBV19 and TRBJ1-5, reads DGGITQSPKYLFRKEGQNVTLSCEQNLNHDAMYWYRQDPGQGLRLIYYSQIVNDFQKGDIAEGYSVSREKKESFPLTVTSAQKNPTAFYLCASSMEGTRYRAQHFGDGTRLSIL.

The V call is TRBV5-1, the J call TRBJ2-2, with 7 bases aligning to TRBD1. V trimming: 4 bases; J trimming: 0 bases; junction bases outside the gene matches: 3. Looked up from germline, CDR1 is SGHRS and CDR2 is YFSETQ. This CDR3 is built from 15 residues. The CDR3 region has the DNA TGCGCCAGCAGCCTAGGGACAGCGAACACCGGGGAGCTGTTTTTT. Protein: CASSLGTANTGELFF.

The V gene is TRBV25-1, the J gene TRBJ1-2; the D gene is possibly TRBD1 (6 bases). This CDR3 region has 15 residues. CDR1 MGHDK and CDR2 SYGVNS come from the germline V gene. Trimming stripped 6 bases from V and 5 bases from J, with 19 bases between. CDR3 protein: CASSPGGQRGYGYTF. DNA for the CDR3: TGTGCCAGCAGCCCGGGGGGCCAGCGGGGGTATGGCTACACCTTC.

The rearrangement uses TRBV5-4 and TRBJ2-1, with 9 bases that match TRBD2. V lost 4 bases to trimming and J lost 4 bases; unmatched junction nucleotides: 9. The germline CDR1 and CDR2 sequences are SGHNT and YYREEE (reference sequence). This CDR3 spans 16 amino acids. The chain's CDR3 is CASSGFASGGYNEQFF. Written as DNA, the CDR3 is TGTGCCAGCAGCGGATTCGCGAGCGGGGGGTACAATGAGCAGTTCTTC.

This clone was detected only a few times. This rearrangement joins TRBV2 to TRBJ2-7; TRBD2 matches at 12 bases. Trimming removed 4 bases from V and 4 bases from J; junction bases left unmatched: 5. The CDR3 totals 15 residues. Per the germline V gene, CDR1 is SNHLY and CDR2 is FYNNEI. The DNA of the CDR3 is TGTGCCAGCAGTGGTTCTAGCGGGGGGGGTTACGAGCAGTACTTC. The encoded protein is CASSGSSGGGYEQYF. The whole variable domain, filled in from reference TRBV2 and TRBJ2-7, reads EPEVTQTPSHQVTQMGQEVILRCVPISNHLYFYWYRQILGQKVEFLVSFYNNEISEKSEIFDDQFSVERPDGSNFTLKIRSTKLEDSAMYFCASSGSSGGGYEQYFGPGTRLTVT.

The chain combines TRBV18 with TRBJ2-3; TRBD2 agrees at 7 bases. Germline values: CDR1 KGHSH, CDR2 LQKENI. CDR3 length equals 18 residues. Germline trimming cut 1 base from V and 0 bases from J; bases unmatched to any gene: 10. Here the CDR3 reads CASSPRPGGTSSTDTQYF. Written as DNA, the CDR3 is TGTGCCAGCTCACCACGGCCGGGGGGTACTTCTAGCACAGATACGCAGTATTTT.

This rearrangement joins TRBV6-5 to TRBJ2-7, with TRBD1 as a possible D gene (5 bases). Trimming took off 2 bases at V and 3 bases at J, with 14 bases between the two ends. Germline V gene data show CDR1 as MNHEY and CDR2 as SVGAGI. The CDR3 extends over 15 amino acids. CDR3: CASSYSRQLSYEQYF. CDR3 sequence (DNA): TGTGCCAGCAGTTACAGTAGACAGTTAAGCTACGAGCAGTACTTC.

This clone was counted between two and nine times. The rearrangement uses TRBV3-1 (or the pseudogene TRBV3-2) and TRBJ1-1, with D hard to call. From germline, CDR1 is LGHDT and CDR2 YNNKEL (reference sequence). The CDR3 spans 15 residues. With 0 bases removed from V and 0 bases from J, the gap between germline ends came to 8 bases. CDR3 region: CASSQDGQMNTEAFF. CDR3 bases: TGTGCCAGCAGCCAAGATGGGCAGATGAACACTGAAGCTTTCTTT.

This clone has more than one count but fewer than ten. The CDR3 reads CASSGTGGTGELFF. Written as DNA, the CDR3 is TGCGCCAGCAGCGGGACAGGGGGCACCGGGGAGCTGTTTTTT. The rearrangement uses TRBV5-1 and TRBJ2-2; 11 bases fit TRBD1. CDR1 is SGHRS, CDR2 YFSETQ, per germline. CDR3 length: 14 amino acids. J lost 4 bases, V lost 4 bases, and 0 bases had no gene match.

The rearrangement uses TRBV19 and TRBJ2-5; 8 positions match TRBD1. This CDR3 is built from 15 residues. V dropped 5 bases and J dropped 1; count of bases not matched to a gene: 6. Germline V gene sequence: CDR1 LNHDA, CDR2 SQIVND (reference sequence). CDR3 nucleotides: TGTGCCAGTAGTTATCGGGACAGGTCCCAAGAGACCCAGTACTTC. Protein sequence: CASSYRDRSQETQYF. The full variable domain, with the rest looked up from reference TRBV19 and TRBJ2-5, is DGGITQSPKYLFRKEGQNVTLSCEQNLNHDAMYWYRQDPGQGLRLIYYSQIVNDFQKGDIAEGYSVSREKKESFPLTVTSAQKNPTAFYLCASSYRDRSQETQYFGPGTRLLVL.

The chain uses TRBV2 and TRBJ2-6; D is possibly TRBD2 (6 bases). CDR3 length: 15 amino acids. Between the trimmed V and J ends, which lost 7 bases and 2 bases, there was a span of 12 bases. Germline CDR1 and CDR2: SNHLY and FYNNEI. The chain's CDR3 is CASKEGTAGANVLTF. CDR3 in DNA: TGTGCCAGCAAGGAGGGGACGGCTGGGGCCAACGTCCTGACTTTC.

The V gene is TRBV29-1, the J gene TRBJ2-1; 10 bases match TRBD1. The CDR3 is made up of 15 amino acids. Trimming cost V 6 bases and J 7 bases; bases outside gene matches: 12. Germline CDR1 SQVTM, CDR2 ANQGSEA. The CDR3 spells CSVPPGTGDWNEQFF. The CDR3 DNA sequence: TGCAGCGTCCCGCCGGGGACAGGGGATTGGAATGAGCAGTTCTTC.

The CDR3 DNA sequence: TGCGCCAGCAGCTTGTCACAGGGTGGTACAGATACGCAGTATTTT. This codes for CASSLSQGGTDTQYF. The chain combines TRBV5-1 with TRBJ2-3, with D possibly TRBD1 on 6 matching bases. The CDR3 has 15 amino acids. V lost 1 base to trimming and J lost 3 bases, with 12 bases between them. Germline values: CDR1 SGHRS, CDR2 YFSETQ.

This clone was found a few times. The chain recombines TRBV5-1 with TRBJ1-4; D not certain. CDR3 length: 15 amino acids. The germline CDR1 and CDR2 sequences are SGHRS and YFSETQ. V lost 0 bases to trimming and J lost 3 bases, with 9 bases between them. This CDR3 is CASSLGDTANEKLFF. The CDR3 nucleotides are TGCGCCAGCAGCTTGGGCGACACCGCTAATGAAAAACTGTTTTTT.

The chain carries TRBV9 and TRBJ1-6; D is unclear. The germline V gene encodes CDR1 SGDLS and CDR2 YYNGEE. Deletions cut 0 bases from V and 9 bases from J, with 7 bases between. The CDR3 contains 13 residues. The CDR3 is CASSVELGSPLHF. The CDR3 region has the DNA TGTGCCAGCAGCGTAGAACTCGGTTCACCCCTCCACTTT.

The chain joins TRBV12-3 or TRBV12-4 to TRBJ1-4, with TRBD1 identical over 9 bases. The CDR3 is 13 amino acids. After removal of 3 bases from V and 7 bases from J, the junction contained 0 bases not matched to a gene. The CDR3: CASSLTGGEKLFF. Written as DNA, the CDR3 is TGTGCCAGCAGTTTGACAGGGGGTGAAAAACTGTTTTTT.

The chain carries TRBV5-6 and TRBJ1-6, with a tentative D call TRBD1 (5 bases). V was trimmed by 2 bases and J by 7 bases, leaving 10 bases between them. The CDR3 runs 14 residues. Germline assignment: CDR1 SGHDT and CDR2 YYEEEE. CDR3 sequence: CASSFRQTNSPLHF. Here the CDR3 DNA reads TGTGCCAGCAGCTTTCGACAGACCAATTCACCCCTCCACTTT.

J is TRBJ1-5 and V is TRBV19; 9 bases are shared with TRBD1. CDR3 length: 16 residues. J gave up 1 base and V 5 bases, and 6 bases lay outside the gene matches. Germline CDR1 reads LNHDA; CDR2 reads SQIVND (reference sequence). Written as DNA, the CDR3 is TGTGCCAGTAGTCTAAGACAGGGGGTAAGCAATCAGCCCCAGCATTTT. This sequence encodes CASSLRQGVSNQPQHF.

V usage is TRBV19 and J usage is TRBJ1-1; D unresolved. Trimming removed 5 bases from V and 4 bases from J, with 8 bases in between. Looked up from germline, CDR1 is LNHDA and CDR2 is SQIVND (reference sequence). CDR3 size: 12 residues. The CDR3 here is CASSPGFTEAFF. DNA for the CDR3: TGTGCCAGTAGTCCCGGGTTCACTGAAGCTTTCTTT.

The chain links TRBV7-8 to TRBJ2-6; D is undetermined. Trimming pared 5 bases from V and 0 bases from J, leaving 11 bases between. The CDR3 runs 16 residues. Germline V CDR1 and CDR2: SGHVS, FQNEAQ. CDR3 bases: TGTGCCAGCAGCCCAGTCCCGATCTCTGGGGCCAACGTCCTGACTTTC. Protein: CASSPVPISGANVLTF.